This TCR beta chain was captured in a study of cytomegalovirus exposure and HLA in healthy donors. Whole-study findings and limits: In a later analysis, productive TCRs from donors in an Asian-associated ancestry cluster reportedly carried fewer N-insertions than the cohort mean. Immune exposure information comprised only CMV serostatus.

A word on this clone: Its specificity is not known.

In germline, CDR1 is SGHNT, CDR2 YYREEE (reference sequence). V was shortened by 4 bases and J by 0 bases, with 11 bases between the two germline ends. The CDR3 totals 15 residues. PCR was performed using 60 Vbeta and 13 Jbeta primers. This table comes from immunoSEQ multiplex PCR, and its TCRdb copy is limited to in-frame clones, with some not included. This table holds around 150,000 clones, roughly 80% found once. The chain combines TRBV5-4 with TRBJ1-3; no clear D. Sequences were obtained from PBMCs. The receptor comes from a man younger than 30 in good health and CMV-seropositive. CDR3 region: CASSLSPGSGNTIYF. The CDR3 bases are TGTGCCAGCAGCCTGAGCCCCGGCTCTGGAAACACCATATATTTT. The variable domain in full, with the rest retrieved from reference TRBV5-4 and TRBJ1-3, is ETGVTQSPTHLIKTRGQQVTLRCSSQSGHNTVSWYQQALGQGPQFIFQYYREEENGRGNFPPRFSGLQFPNYSSELNVNALELDDSALYLCASSLSPGSGNTIYFGEGSWLTVV.